A selection of T cell receptor beta chains follows, all from one sample in a study of brain metastases from non-small cell lung cancer. Produced via immunoSEQ multiplex PCR; TCRdb's table is partial and in-frame only. The sample includes 4,600 or so clones, around nine tenths of them seen just once. The sequenced sample consisted of tissue from a brain metastasis. The receptors stem from a donor at least 40 years old with non-small cell lung cancer. The CDR3 runs from the conserved cysteine through the conserved F or W.

v_call: TRBV11-2
j_call: TRBJ2-2
cdr3_aa: CASSLDVGVGKLFF

v_call: TRBV28
j_call: TRBJ1-1
cdr3_aa: CASSSVWNTEAFF

v_call: TRBV7-9
j_call: TRBJ2-7
cdr3_aa: CASSQGRVPYEQYF

v_call: TRBV13
j_call: TRBJ1-1
cdr3_aa: CASSRNPTEAFF

v_call: TRBV28
j_call: TRBJ2-1
cdr3_aa: CASSFFGDNEQFF

v_call: TRBV4-1
j_call: TRBJ1-3
cdr3_aa: CASSPSIGGNTIYF

v_call: TRBV3-1/TRBV3-2
j_call: TRBJ2-3
cdr3_aa: CASSKTSGGEDTQYF

v_call: TRBV7-9
j_call: TRBJ1-2
cdr3_aa: CASSYSRVGGNYGYTF

v_call: TRBV14
j_call: TRBJ2-1
cdr3_aa: CASSQQTGGASNEQFF

v_call: TRBV24-1
j_call: TRBJ2-4
cdr3_aa: CATSDPRAAKNIQYF

v_call: TRBV28
j_call: TRBJ1-1
cdr3_aa: CASSFIQGNTEAFF

v_call: TRBV12-3/TRBV12-4
j_call: TRBJ2-5
cdr3_aa: CASRGPGETQYF

v_call: TRBV9
j_call: TRBJ2-1
cdr3_aa: CASSVDGVYNEQFF

v_call: TRBV2
j_call: TRBJ1-5
cdr3_aa: CASRRDSNQPQHF

v_call: TRBV19
j_call: TRBJ2-5
cdr3_aa: CASSVRFRETQYF

v_call: TRBV5-4
j_call: TRBJ1-2
cdr3_aa: CASSSRLDRGRGYTF

v_call: TRBV5-4
j_call: TRBJ1-6
cdr3_aa: CASSLALTGGGSPLHF

v_call: TRBV18
j_call: TRBJ1-1
cdr3_aa: CASSPPGPGHTEAFF

v_call: TRBV6-8
j_call: TRBJ2-7
cdr3_aa: CASSYSGTSSYEQYF

v_call: TRBV6-4
j_call: TRBJ2-3
cdr3_aa: CASSVTSGGADTQYF

v_call: TRBV19
j_call: TRBJ2-4
cdr3_aa: CASSPWERTAKNIQYF

v_call: TRBV5-1
j_call: TRBJ2-7
cdr3_aa: CASSLAGRSYEQYF

v_call: TRBV7-3
j_call: TRBJ1-6
cdr3_aa: CASRCIPGQLNSPLHF

v_call: TRBV3-1/TRBV3-2
j_call: TRBJ2-2
cdr3_aa: CASSHRVGELFF

v_call: TRBV30
j_call: TRBJ1-4
cdr3_aa: CAWSVSLATNEKLFF

v_call: TRBV7-9
j_call: TRBJ2-5
cdr3_aa: CASSLRGIQETQYF

v_call: TRBV9
j_call: TRBJ1-2
cdr3_aa: CASSFSSTGGGGSYGYTF

v_call: TRBV7-2
j_call: TRBJ2-3
cdr3_aa: CASSFGGTDTQYF

v_call: TRBV6-4
j_call: TRBJ2-1
cdr3_aa: CASSDGTSGGQEQFF

v_call: TRBV11-3
j_call: TRBJ2-3
cdr3_aa: CASSVTDTQYF

v_call: TRBV16
j_call: TRBJ2-7
cdr3_aa: CASSPGTSGGQYF

v_call: TRBV24-1
j_call: TRBJ2-4
cdr3_aa: CATSDSLKGQGAAKNIQYF

v_call: TRBV29-1
j_call: TRBJ2-7
cdr3_aa: CSVEGLSSYEQYF

v_call: TRBV6-2/TRBV6-3
j_call: TRBJ1-2
cdr3_aa: CASSYPQVGYTF

v_call: TRBV5-1
j_call: TRBJ1-4
cdr3_aa: CASRTGINEKLFF

v_call: TRBV7-2
j_call: TRBJ1-5
cdr3_aa: CASSRERGQPQHF

v_call: TRBV10-3
j_call: TRBJ2-1
cdr3_aa: CAISDQGDEQFF

v_call: TRBV5-1
j_call: TRBJ1-2
cdr3_aa: CASGGGGLNYGYTF

v_call: TRBV5-5
j_call: TRBJ2-3
cdr3_aa: CASSLVGTGADTQYF